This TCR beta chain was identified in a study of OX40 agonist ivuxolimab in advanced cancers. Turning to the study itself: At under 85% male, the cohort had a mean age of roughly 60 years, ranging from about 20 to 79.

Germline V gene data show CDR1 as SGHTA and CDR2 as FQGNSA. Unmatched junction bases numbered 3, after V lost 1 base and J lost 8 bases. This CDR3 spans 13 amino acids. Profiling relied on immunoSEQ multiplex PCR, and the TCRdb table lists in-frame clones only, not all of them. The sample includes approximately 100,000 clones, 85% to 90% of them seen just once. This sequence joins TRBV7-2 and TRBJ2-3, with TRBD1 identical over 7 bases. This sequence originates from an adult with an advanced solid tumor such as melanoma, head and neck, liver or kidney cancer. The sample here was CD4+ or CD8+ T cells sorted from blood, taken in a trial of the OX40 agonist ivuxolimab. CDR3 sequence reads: CASSLEGGGTQYF. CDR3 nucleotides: TGTGCCAGCAGCTTAGAAGGGGGCGGTACGCAGTATTTT. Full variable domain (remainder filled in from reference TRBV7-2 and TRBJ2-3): GAGVSQSPSNKVTEKGKDVELRCDPISGHTALYWYRQSLGQGLEFLIYFQGNSAPDKSGLPSDRFSAERTGGSVSTLTIQRTQQEDSAVYLCASSLEGGGTQYFGPGTRLTVL.